This T cell receptor beta chain derives from a study of regulatory T cells in long-lasting Graves disease. Trimming removed 5 bases from V and 7 bases from J; junction bases left unmatched: 16. Per germline, CDR1 DFQATT and CDR2 SNEGSKA (reference sequence). The CDR3 covers 15 residues. Investigators prepared the TCR beta libraries by applying iRepertoire HTBI primers and Arm-PCR of CDR3 regions. TCRdb called the multiplex PCR reads again in MiXCR, with one record for every CDR3 protein. The sample has nearly 350,000 distinct CDR3 sequences; 15% to 20% are singletons. Described time point: persistent/refractory GD, antithyroid drugs over 5 years with positive TRAb. PBMC-extracted RNA yielded the TCR library. Study outcomes and limitations: TCR diversity was lower in persistent Graves' patients than in newly diagnosed ones. There was favoring of TRBV28, TRBJ1-2 and TRBJ2-5 in persistent disease.

This clonotype was recorded a few times. The target antigen is unknown. The source of this sequence is a female donor with Graves disease. The starting material was peripheral blood mononuclear cells (PBMCs), obtained when the disease was refractory, from a patient treated with antithyroid drugs. This chain joins TRBV20-1 and TRBJ2-5, with 7 positions matching TRBD1. CDR3 DNA: TGCAGTGCTCAACTGACAGGGTGGAGTATAGGGACCCAGTACTTC. Protein product: CSAQLTGWSIGTQYF.